This T cell receptor (beta chain) was retrieved from a study of blood T cells in healthy people across ages. The use of a sample-barcoded 5' primer and a J-beta primer mix characterized a second PCR of about 7 to 12 cycles. TCRdb recomputed calls from the 5' RACE reads with MiXCR, one row per CDR3 protein. The table lists some 860,000 distinct CDR3 sequences, around three fifths of them singletons. Of note for this clonotype: A junction boundary mismatches the germline segment, possibly from a read error.

Per the germline V gene, CDR1 is MNHEY and CDR2 is SVGEGT. The CDR3 contains 14 residues. Each of the donors had approximately 10 milliliters of peripheral blood drawn into EDTA-treated Vacutainer tubes. Total RNA extraction produced at least 5 micrograms (per sample) for the study. The rearrangement uses TRBV6-2 or TRBV6-3 and TRBJ1-1; D might be TRBD1 (6 bases). Material: blood. This receptor was taken from a man aged 35 to 55 in good health. The CDR3 sequence: CAGRPPPGATEAFF. The CDR3 DNA sequence: TGTGCCGGCAGACCTCCGCCAGGGGCCACTGAAGCTTTCTTT.